This T cell receptor (beta chain) is from a study of cytomegalovirus exposure and HLA in healthy donors. General study findings and limits: Common viral pathogens (according to a later analysis) appeared linked to several of the most significant clusters.

As concerns this clone: Its antigen is undetermined.

In the PCR, 60 Vbeta and 13 Jbeta primers were used. Clones were sequenced by immunoSEQ multiplex PCR, and TCRdb holds only the in-frame ones, with some missing. The sample includes about 160,000 clones, 55% to 80% of them seen just once. This clonotype originated in a young woman in good health and CMV-seropositive. Sequenced: PBMCs.

This chain's CDR3 is CASSQDLTMAGGPEETQYF. The DNA of the CDR3 is TGTGCCAGCAGCCAAGATTTGACTATGGCGGGGGGGCCGGAAGAGACCCAGTACTTC. The gene calls are TRBV4-2 and TRBJ2-5, with 9 bases identical to TRBD2. The CDR3 consists of 19 residues. Germline CDR1 LGHNA, CDR2 YNFKEQ. The J segment lost 3 bases and the V segment lost 0 bases, leaving 14 bases of the junction unmatched.